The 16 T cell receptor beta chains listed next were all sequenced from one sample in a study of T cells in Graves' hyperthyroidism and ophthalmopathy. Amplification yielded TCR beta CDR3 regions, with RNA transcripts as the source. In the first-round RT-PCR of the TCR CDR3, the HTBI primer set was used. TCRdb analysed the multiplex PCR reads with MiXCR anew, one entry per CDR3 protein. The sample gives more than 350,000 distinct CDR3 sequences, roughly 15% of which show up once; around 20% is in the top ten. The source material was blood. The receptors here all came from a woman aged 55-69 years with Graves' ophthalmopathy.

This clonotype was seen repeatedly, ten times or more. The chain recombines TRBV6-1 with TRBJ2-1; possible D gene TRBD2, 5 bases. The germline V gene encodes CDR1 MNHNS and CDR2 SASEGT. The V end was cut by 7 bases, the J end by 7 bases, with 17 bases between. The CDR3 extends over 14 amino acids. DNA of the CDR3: TGTGCCAGCACGAGTGGAGGAACTACAAATGAGCAGTTCTTC. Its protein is CASTSGGTTNEQFF.

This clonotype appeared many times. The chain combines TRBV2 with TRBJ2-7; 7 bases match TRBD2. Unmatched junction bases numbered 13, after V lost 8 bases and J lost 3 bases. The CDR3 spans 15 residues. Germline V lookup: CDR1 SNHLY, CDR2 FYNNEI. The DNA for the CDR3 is TGTGCCAGCCGTGCATCGGGGAGGGCCAGCTACGAGCAGTACTTC. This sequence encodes CASRASGRASYEQYF.

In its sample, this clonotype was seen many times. The CDR3 coding sequence is TGTGCCAGCAGCCAGCTAAGAAGCCCGGAAAAACTGTTTTTT. As protein: CASSQLRSPEKLFF. This rearrangement joins TRBV3-1 to TRBJ1-4; D remains unclear. This CDR3 is 14 amino acids long. The germline V gene has CDR1 LGHDT and CDR2 YNNKEL (reference sequence). The V end was cut by 3 bases, the J end by 8 bases, with 13 bases between. The full variable domain, rest sourced from reference TRBV3-1 and TRBJ1-4, is DTAVSQTPKYLVTQMGNDKSIKCEQNLGHDTMYWYKQDSKKFLKIMFSYNNKELIINETVPNRFSPKSPDKAHLNLHINSLELGDSAVYFCASSQLRSPEKLFFGSGTQLSVL.

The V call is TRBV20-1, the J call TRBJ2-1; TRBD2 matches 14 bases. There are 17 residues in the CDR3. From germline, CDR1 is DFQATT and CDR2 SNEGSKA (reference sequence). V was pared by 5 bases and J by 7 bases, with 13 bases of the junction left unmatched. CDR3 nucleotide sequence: TGCAGTGCTCCCGGGACTAGCGGGAGAAGGGGTTGGAATGAGCAGTTCTTC. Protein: CSAPGTSGRRGWNEQFF.

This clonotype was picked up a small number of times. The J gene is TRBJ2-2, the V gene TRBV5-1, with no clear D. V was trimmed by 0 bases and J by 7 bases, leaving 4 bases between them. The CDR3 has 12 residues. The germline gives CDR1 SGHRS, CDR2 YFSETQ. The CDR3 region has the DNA TGCGCCAGCAGCTTGGTTGTCGGGGAGCTGTTTTTT. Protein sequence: CASSLVVGELFF. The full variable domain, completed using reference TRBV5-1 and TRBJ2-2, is KAGVTQTPRYLIKTRGQQVTLSCSPISGHRSVSWYQQTPGQGLQFLFEYFSETQRNKGNFPGRFSGRQFSNSRSEMNVSTLELGDSALYLCASSLVVGELFFGEGSRLTVL.

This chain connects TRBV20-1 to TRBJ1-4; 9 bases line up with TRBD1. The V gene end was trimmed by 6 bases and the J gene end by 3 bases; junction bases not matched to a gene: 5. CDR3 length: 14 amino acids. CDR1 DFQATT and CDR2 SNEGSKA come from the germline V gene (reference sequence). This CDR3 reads CSALRDRANEKLFF. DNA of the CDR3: TGCAGTGCCCTCCGGGACAGGGCTAATGAAAAACTGTTTTTT.

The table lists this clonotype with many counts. The CDR3 loop reads CASSSPGQVGSQETQYF. The CDR3 DNA reads TGTGCCAGCAGTTCCCCCGGACAGGTGGGCTCCCAAGAGACCCAGTACTTC. The chain employs TRBV27 and TRBJ2-5; 7 bases fit TRBD1. CDR1 and CDR2 (germline): MNHEY, SMNVEV (reference sequence). With V trimmed by 4 bases and J by 1 base, 12 bases remained unmatched. This CDR3 region has 17 residues.

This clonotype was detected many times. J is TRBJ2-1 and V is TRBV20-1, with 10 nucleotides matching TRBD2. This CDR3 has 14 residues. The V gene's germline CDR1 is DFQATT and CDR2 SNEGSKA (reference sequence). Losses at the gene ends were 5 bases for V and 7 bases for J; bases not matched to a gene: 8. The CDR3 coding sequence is TGCAGTGCTGGTGGACTAGCGGTGCCGAATGAGCAGTTCTTC. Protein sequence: CSAGGLAVPNEQFF.

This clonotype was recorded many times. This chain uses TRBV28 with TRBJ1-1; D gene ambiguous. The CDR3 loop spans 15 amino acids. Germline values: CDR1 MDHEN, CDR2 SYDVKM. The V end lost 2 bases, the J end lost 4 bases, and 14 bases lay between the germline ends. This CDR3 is CASSLTVGGSTEAFF. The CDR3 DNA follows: TGTGCCAGCAGTTTAACCGTAGGTGGGAGCACTGAAGCTTTCTTT.

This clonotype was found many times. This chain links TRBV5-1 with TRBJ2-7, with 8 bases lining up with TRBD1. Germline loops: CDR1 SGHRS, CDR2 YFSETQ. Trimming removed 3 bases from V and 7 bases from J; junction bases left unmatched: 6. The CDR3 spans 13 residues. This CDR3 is CASSSTGVGEQYF. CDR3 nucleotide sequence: TGCGCCAGCAGCTCGACAGGGGTAGGTGAGCAGTACTTC.

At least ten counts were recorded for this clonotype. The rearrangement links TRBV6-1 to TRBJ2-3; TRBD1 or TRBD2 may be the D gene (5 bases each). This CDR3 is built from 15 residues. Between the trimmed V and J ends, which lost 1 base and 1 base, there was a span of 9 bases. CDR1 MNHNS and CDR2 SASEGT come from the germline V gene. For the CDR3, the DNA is TGTGCCAGCAGTGAAGAGATGGGGGGCACAGATACGCAGTATTTT. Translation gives CASSEEMGGTDTQYF.

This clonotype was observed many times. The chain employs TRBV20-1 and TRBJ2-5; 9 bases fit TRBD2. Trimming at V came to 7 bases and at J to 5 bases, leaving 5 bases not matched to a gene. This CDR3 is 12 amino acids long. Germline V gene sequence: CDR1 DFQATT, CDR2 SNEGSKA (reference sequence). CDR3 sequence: CSGGGGLETQYF. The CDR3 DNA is TGCAGTGGCGGGGGGGGCCTGGAGACCCAGTACTTC.

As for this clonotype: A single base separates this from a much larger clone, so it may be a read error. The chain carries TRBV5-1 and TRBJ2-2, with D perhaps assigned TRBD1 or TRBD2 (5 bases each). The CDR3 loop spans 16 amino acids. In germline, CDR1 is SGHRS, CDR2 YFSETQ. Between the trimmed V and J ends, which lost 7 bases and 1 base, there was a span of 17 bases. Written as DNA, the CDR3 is TGCGCCAGCGGCTCCGGGACGCGACAGAACACCGGGGAGCTGTTTTTT. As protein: CASGSGTRQNTGELFF.

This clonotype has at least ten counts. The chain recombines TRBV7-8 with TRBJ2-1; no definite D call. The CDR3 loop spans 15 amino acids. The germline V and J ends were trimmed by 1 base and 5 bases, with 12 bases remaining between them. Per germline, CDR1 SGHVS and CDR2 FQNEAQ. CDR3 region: CASSLGRLNHNEQFF. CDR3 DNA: TGTGCCAGCAGCTTAGGCAGGTTGAACCACAATGAGCAGTTCTTC.

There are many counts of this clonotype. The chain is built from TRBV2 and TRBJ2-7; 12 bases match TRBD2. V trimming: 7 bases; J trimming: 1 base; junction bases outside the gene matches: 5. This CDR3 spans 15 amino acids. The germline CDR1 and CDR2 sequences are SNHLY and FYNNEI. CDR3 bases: TGTGCCAGCACCCTAGGGACTAGCGGGTCCTACGAGCAGTACTTC. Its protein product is CASTLGTSGSYEQYF.

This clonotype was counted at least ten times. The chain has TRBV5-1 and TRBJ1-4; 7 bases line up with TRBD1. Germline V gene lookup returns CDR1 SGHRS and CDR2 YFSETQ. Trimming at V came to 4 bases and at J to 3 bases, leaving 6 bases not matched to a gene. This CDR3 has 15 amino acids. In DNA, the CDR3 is TGCGCCAGCAGCGACCGACAGGGCCCTAATGAAAAACTGTTTTTT. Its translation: CASSDRQGPNEKLFF.